The 15 T cell receptor beta chains below all came from one sample that was sequenced in a study of human T cells and chemical hapten exposure. The sample's time point: pre-sensitization, week 0. Documented treatment: therapeutic diphenylcyclopropenone sensitization with weekly scalp DPC. TCRdb called the RACE reads again in MiXCR, with one record for every CDR3 protein. The sample lists 280,000 or so distinct CDR3 sequences, almost 8% seen once, with 1.2% in the top ten. Material: whole blood, obtained in connection with sensitization to the hapten diphenylcyclopropenone (DPC). The source of these receptors is a man between 18 and 29 years old with alopecia areata. Some clones in this sample may be carry-over from other donors' samples.

This clonotype was observed at least ten times. The chain uses TRBV2 and TRBJ1-5; TRBD1 aligns across 8 bases. V lost 4 bases and J lost 6; bases outside the gene matches: 5. This CDR3 is built from 14 residues. Per germline, CDR1 SNHLY and CDR2 FYNNEI. CDR3 in amino acids: CASSVQGAGQPQHF. CDR3 DNA: TGTGCCAGCAGTGTTCAGGGGGCTGGTCAGCCCCAGCATTTT. Looking up the rest from reference TRBV2 and TRBJ1-5 gives the full variable domain: EPEVTQTPSHQVTQMGQEVILRCVPISNHLYFYWYRQILGQKVEFLVSFYNNEISEKSEIFDDQFSVERPDGSNFTLKIRSTKLEDSAMYFCASSVQGAGQPQHFGDGTRLSIL.

This chain uses TRBV3-1 with TRBJ2-2, with TRBD1 as a possible D gene (6 bases). Trimming left V 2 bases short and J 7 bases short, with 8 bases between. This CDR3 contains 13 residues. The germline V gene encodes CDR1 LGHDT and CDR2 YNNKEL (reference sequence). The CDR3 bases are TGTGCCAGCAGCCAACAGGGGTACGGGGAGCTGTTTTTT. Amino acids: CASSQQGYGELFF. Full variable domain (outside the CDR3, taken from reference TRBV3-1 and TRBJ2-2): DTAVSQTPKYLVTQMGNDKSIKCEQNLGHDTMYWYKQDSKKFLKIMFSYNNKELIINETVPNRFSPKSPDKAHLNLHINSLELGDSAVYFCASSQQGYGELFFGEGSRLTVL.

This clonotype came up many times. Relative to the germline gene, one junction end is altered; a read error may explain this. The V gene is TRBV29-1, the J gene TRBJ1-1, with D uncertain. Germline CDR1 is SQVTM and CDR2 is ANQGSEA. CDR3 size: 10 residues. CDR3 in DNA: TGCAGCGTCTTCCGCCAGGTTGTAATCTTT. Amino acid sequence: CSVFRQVVIF.

This clonotype occurred many times. The chain recombines TRBV15 with TRBJ2-5; D might be TRBD2 (5 bases). CDR1 and CDR2 from the germline V gene are LNHNV and YYDKDF (reference sequence). The germline V and J ends were trimmed by 3 bases and 4 bases, with 15 bases remaining between them. The CDR3 extends over 15 amino acids. In DNA form, the CDR3 reads TGTGCCACCAGCAGTGCGGGTACAATCGGAGAGACCCAGTACTTC. It specifies CATSSAGTIGETQYF.

The rearrangement uses TRBV7-6 and TRBJ2-5; perhaps D is TRBD1 or TRBD2 (5 bases each). Germline assignment: CDR1 SGHVS and CDR2 FNYEAQ. The CDR3 is 15 residues long. Trimming took off 1 base at V and 3 bases at J, with 12 bases between the two ends. The CDR3 DNA is TGTGCCAGCAGCTTAGTAAAGGGACCAAAAGAGACCCAGTACTTC. This sequence encodes CASSLVKGPKETQYF.

V gene TRBV4-3 combines with J gene TRBJ2-1, with 10 bases fitting TRBD2. CDR1 and CDR2 from the germline V gene are LGHNA and YSLEER. The CDR3 extends over 16 amino acids. The trim removed 0 bases at V and 4 bases at J, leaving 3 bases unmatched. CDR3 DNA: TGCGCCAGCAGCCAAGACGGGACTAGCGTATACAATGAGCAGTTCTTC. It specifies CASSQDGTSVYNEQFF.

This clonotype was picked up a small number of times. This rearrangement joins TRBV7-9 to TRBJ2-7; the D gene is possibly TRBD1 (6 bases). CDR1 and CDR2 (germline): SEHNR, FQNEAQ (reference sequence). The CDR3 extends over 16 amino acids. V was clipped by 5 bases and J by 1 base, with 18 bases between them. CDR3 region: CASSAIYNRDSYEQYF. CDR3 sequence (DNA): TGTGCCAGCAGCGCCATATATAACAGGGATTCCTACGAGCAGTACTTC.

This clonotype was counted between two and nine times. The chain uses TRBV10-3 and TRBJ1-6; D is perhaps TRBD1 (6 bases). With 2 bases removed from V and 8 bases from J, the gap between germline ends came to 13 bases. This CDR3 is built from 15 residues. Germline V gene lookup returns CDR1 ENHRY and CDR2 SYGVKD. This CDR3 is CAISETGTPDSPLHF. CDR3 coding DNA: TGTGCCATCAGTGAGACCGGGACACCTGATTCACCCCTCCACTTT.

Of note for this clonotype: A read error may explain this, as a much larger clone is one base away. The chain recombines TRBV28 with TRBJ2-4, with D hard to call. Trimming shortened V by 6 bases and J by 6 bases, and 9 bases separated the two germline ends. The CDR3 is 12 amino acids. From germline, CDR1 is MDHEN and CDR2 SYDVKM. CDR3 loop: CASRYNRNIQYF. In nucleotides, the CDR3 is TGTGCCAGCAGATACAACAGAAACATTCAGTACTTC.

V is TRBV10-2 and J is TRBJ1-3; D ambiguous. V was clipped by 9 bases and J by 1 base, with 10 bases between them. The CDR3 is 13 residues long. CDR1 WSHSY and CDR2 SAAADI come from the germline V gene. This CDR3 reads CARREISGNTIYF. The CDR3 DNA reads as TGCGCCAGAAGGGAGATTTCTGGAAACACCATATATTTT.

This clonotype was observed at least ten times. The genes are TRBV18 and TRBJ1-1; D gene uncertain. The CDR3 covers 13 residues. The ends were cut back, 0 bases at V and 5 bases at J, with 7 bases in the middle. Per germline, CDR1 KGHSH and CDR2 LQKENI. The CDR3, as DNA: TGTGCCAGCTCACCACCCCAGAGTACTGAAGCTTTCTTT. Translated, it gives CASSPPQSTEAFF.

The chain uses TRBV28 and TRBJ2-5; 10 nucleotides match TRBD1. The CDR3 is 17 residues long. The junction had 12 bases not matched to a gene; V was cut back by 3 bases and J by 5 bases. Germline CDR1 reads MDHEN; CDR2 reads SYDVKM. This CDR3 reads CASSFGQGTGEGETQYF. The CDR3 DNA follows: TGTGCCAGCAGTTTTGGTCAAGGGACAGGGGAGGGGGAGACCCAGTACTTC.

This clonotype turned up a few times. This chain joins TRBV28 and TRBJ2-6; TRBD1 might be the D (6 bases). Germline V gives CDR1 MDHEN, CDR2 SYDVKM. Trimming removed 4 bases at V and 0 bases at J, with 10 bases between. The length of the CDR3 is 16 residues. The CDR3: CASSSTGDSGANVLTF. The CDR3, as DNA: TGTGCCAGCAGTTCGACAGGAGACTCTGGGGCCAACGTCCTGACTTTC.

Only a few counts were recorded for this clonotype. CDR3 coding DNA: TGTGCCAGCAGTTTATTGGATACAGGGGGGACTTACGAGCAGTACTTC. Amino acid sequence: CASSLLDTGGTYEQYF. The rearrangement links TRBV28 to TRBJ2-7; TRBD1 agrees at 8 bases. Germline V lookup: CDR1 MDHEN, CDR2 SYDVKM. There are 16 residues in the CDR3. V dropped 1 base and J dropped 4; count of bases not matched to a gene: 9.

This clonotype was recorded many times. The rearrangement uses TRBV5-5 and TRBJ2-7; D remains unclear. The CDR3 is 15 residues long. The V end lost 0 bases, the J end lost 3 bases, and 13 bases lay between the germline ends. Germline V gives CDR1 SGHKS, CDR2 YYEKEE (reference sequence). The CDR3 here is CASSLGRTYGYEQYF. CDR3 sequence (DNA): TGTGCCAGCAGCTTGGGTCGGACGTACGGCTACGAGCAGTACTTC.